Below, one T cell receptor beta chain is given with its context. Its antigen is undetermined. This specimen belongs to a study of cytomegalovirus exposure and HLA in healthy donors. Study findings and constraints: A few chains tied to CMV proved CMV antigen-specific in vitro. What TCR beta sequences reportedly achieved was accurate prediction of HLA-A and HLA-B alleles in most subjects.

Germline CDR1 is SGHAT and CDR2 is FQNNGV. This CDR3 has 17 amino acids. V lost 1 base to trimming and J lost 4 bases; unmatched junction nucleotides: 9. The PCR employed 60 Vbeta primers together with 13 Jbeta primers. This table comes from immunoSEQ multiplex PCR, and its TCRdb copy is limited to in-frame clones, with some not included. The data hold tens of thousands of clones, with roughly four fifths observed a single time. The chain is built from TRBV11-2 and TRBJ2-7; 11 bases are shared with TRBD1. The specimen was PBMCs. The source of this sequence is a man younger than 30 in good health and CMV-seronegative. The CDR3 nucleotides are TGTGCCAGCAGCTTAGGTCCCCGGACAGGGGGCTTTTACGAGCAGTACTTC. It encodes CASSLGPRTGGFYEQYF.